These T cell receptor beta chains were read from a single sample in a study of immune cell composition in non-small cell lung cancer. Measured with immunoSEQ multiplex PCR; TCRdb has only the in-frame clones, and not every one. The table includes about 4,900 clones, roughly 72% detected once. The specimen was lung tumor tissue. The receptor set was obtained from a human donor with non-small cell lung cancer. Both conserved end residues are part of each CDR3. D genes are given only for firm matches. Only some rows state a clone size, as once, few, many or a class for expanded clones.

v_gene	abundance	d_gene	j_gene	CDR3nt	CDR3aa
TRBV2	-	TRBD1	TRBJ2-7	TGTGCCACAGGGGACCAGACAGGGCACGAGCAGTACTTC	CATGDQTGHEQYF
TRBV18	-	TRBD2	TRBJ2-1	TGTGCCAGCTCACCTCGCCCCGCGGGAGGGCCTTACAATGAGCAGTTCTTC	CASSPRPAGGPYNEQFF
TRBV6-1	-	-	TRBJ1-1	TGTGCCAGCAGTCCCGGACAGAACACTGAAGCTTTCTTT	CASSPGQNTEAFF
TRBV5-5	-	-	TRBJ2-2	TGTGCCAGCAGCTTCGGAGGGAACACCGGGGAGCTGTTTTTT	CASSFGGNTGELFF
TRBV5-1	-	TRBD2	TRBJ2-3	TGCGCCAGCAGCTTGCGGACTAGCGGGGGATCAGATACGCAGTATTTT	CASSLRTSGGSDTQYF
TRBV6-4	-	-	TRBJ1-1	TGTGCCAGCAGTGACCGTCAGGACACTGAAGCTTTCTTT	CASSDRQDTEAFF
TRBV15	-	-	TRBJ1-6	TGTGCCACCAGCAAAGCACGGAATTCACCCCTCCACTTT	CATSKARNSPLHF
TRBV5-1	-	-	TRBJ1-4	TGCGCCAGCAGATATCTTGGGGACGGGGGTTACGAAAAACTGTTTTTT	CASRYLGDGGYEKLFF
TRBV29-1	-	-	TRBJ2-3	TGCAGCGTTGAAGGACGGGCAGGGATGAGCACAGATACGCAGTATTTT	CSVEGRAGMSTDTQYF
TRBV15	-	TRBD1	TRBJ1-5	TGTGCCACCAGCCCGACAGGGAAGCATCAGCCCCAGCATTTT	CATSPTGKHQPQHF
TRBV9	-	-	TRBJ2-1	TGTGCCAGCAGCGTAGAGCTTGGGGTGGCGGGTCCTAATGAGCAGTTCTTC	CASSVELGVAGPNEQFF
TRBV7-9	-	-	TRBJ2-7	TGTGCCAGCAGCTCTGGCTTCGGGGAGCAGTACTTC	CASSSGFGEQYF
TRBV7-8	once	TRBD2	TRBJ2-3	TGTGCCAGCAGCCCTCATCTAGCGGAGGGTACAGATACGCAGTATTTT	CASSPHLAEGTDTQYF
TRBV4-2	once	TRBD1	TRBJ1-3	TGTGCCAGCAGCCAAGAGCTCAGGACAGGGGGCAGAATCAGCTCTGGAAACACCATATATTTT	CASSQELRTGGRISSGNTIYF
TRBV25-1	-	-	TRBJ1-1	TGTGCCAGCAGTGATCGGCGGACAGTTGAAGCTTTCTTT	CASSDRRTVEAFF
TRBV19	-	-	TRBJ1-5	TGTGCCAGTAGTATACGGGGAGGTAGCAATCAGCCCCAGCATTTT	CASSIRGGSNQPQHF
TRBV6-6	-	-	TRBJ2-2	TGTGCCAGCAGTTACTCTGGCAGGGGACACACCGGGGAGCTGTTTTTT	CASSYSGRGHTGELFF
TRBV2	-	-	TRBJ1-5	TGTGCCAGCAGGGGGATAGGAGGAGAACAGCCCCAGCATTTT	CASRGIGGEQPQHF
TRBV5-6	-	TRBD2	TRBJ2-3	TGTGCCAGCAGCTCCCCGGGACTAGCGGGATATACGCAGTATTTT	CASSSPGLAGYTQYF
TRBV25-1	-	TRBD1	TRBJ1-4	TGTGCCAGCAGTGAGATAACAGGGGGTGCTAATGAAAAACTGTTTTTT	CASSEITGGANEKLFF
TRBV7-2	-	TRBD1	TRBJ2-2	TGTGCCAGCAGCTTGTTGGGTCTGGGGGGACAGGGGTCCACCGGGGAGCTGTTTTTT	CASSLLGLGGQGSTGELFF
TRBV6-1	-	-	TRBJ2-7	TGTGCCAGCAGTCCCACGGACAGACCTTCCTACGAGCAGTACTTC	CASSPTDRPSYEQYF
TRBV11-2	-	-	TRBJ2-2	TGTGCCAGCAGCTTAGTTGTCGGGAACACCGGGGAGCTGTTTTTT	CASSLVVGNTGELFF
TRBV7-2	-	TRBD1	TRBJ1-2	TGTGCCAGCAGCTTAACGCTCAGGGGGTCCTATGGCTACACCTTC	CASSLTLRGSYGYTF
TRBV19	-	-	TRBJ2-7	TGTGCCAGTTCGGGGGACTACGAGCAGTACTTC	CASSGDYEQYF
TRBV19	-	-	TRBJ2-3	TGTGCCACCAAAACAGGGCCAAGCACAGATACGCAGTATTTT	CATKTGPSTDTQYF